Below, 22 T cell receptor delta chains from the same sample are listed, as sequenced in a study of γδ T cells in repeated Plasmodium falciparum infection. TCRdb re-analyzed the multiplex PCR reads via CATT. The profile shows approximately 53,000 delta-chain clones, around 1.7% of them singletons. Bulk repertoires came from Vgamma9/Vdelta2+ or Vdelta2-negative gammadelta T cells flow-sorted from PBMC. The sample comprised gamma-delta T cells from blood. These receptors originate from a pool of human donors (malaria-infected and uninfected, not separated).

For this clone: TCRdb lists the protein of a much larger clone for this DNA, which differs at residue 7, so this is likely a read error; the protein given here is translated from the DNA itself. The V gene is TRDV1, the J gene TRDJ1; 13 bases align to TRDD3. Germline-derived CDR1 and CDR2 are TSWWSYY and QGS. V shed 9 bases, J shed 0 bases, and the junction held 22 bases outside the gene matches. This CDR3 comprises 21 residues. CDR3 sequence: CALQSGSPFTGGYAYTDKLIF. The CDR3 DNA follows: TGTGCTCTGCAGTCGGGGTCTCCGTTTACTGGGGGATACGCGTACACCGATAAACTCATCTTT.

This clone was found many times. TCRdb records a much larger clone's protein for this DNA, with a difference at residue 7 that likely arises from a read error; the protein given is the translation of the DNA. The J gene is TRDJ1, the V gene TRDV1; 9 nucleotides align to TRDD3. The V gene's germline CDR1 is TSWWSYY and CDR2 QGS. CDR3 length equals 22 residues. Losses at the gene ends were 0 bases for V and 2 bases for J; bases not matched to a gene: 22. CDR3 loop: CALGELPLTVYWGTQFTDKLIF. The CDR3 DNA reads TGTGCTCTTGGGGAACTCCCCCTTACGGTGTACTGGGGGACCCAATTTACCGATAAACTCATCTTT.

This clone has more than one count but fewer than ten. Other DNA sequences within the sample encode an identical CDR3. The chain is built from TRDV2 and TRDJ1; 10 bases match TRDD3. The J gene is absent in TCRdb and was assigned here via DNA matching to germline. V trimming: 4 bases; J trimming: 4 bases; junction bases outside the gene matches: 5. The CDR3 has 14 amino acids. Germline V gene data show CDR1 as GEAIGNYY and CDR2 as EKD. In DNA, the CDR3 is TGTGCCTGTGATAGGGGGATACGGATCGATAAACTCATCTTT. It yields the protein CACDRGIRIDKLIF.

This clone was seen a few times. TCRdb has a much larger clone's protein, which differs at residue 3 from the translation of this DNA, likely because of a read error; what is shown is the protein translated from the DNA. The same CDR3 also results from other DNA sequences found in this sample. The CDR3 loop is CAPGAPFLTGSERRCTDKLIF. As DNA, the CDR3 is TGTGCTCCTGGGGCCCCCTTCCTGACCGGGTCTGAGAGACGTTGCACCGATAAACTCATCTTT. The gene calls are TRDV1 and TRDJ1, with D possibly TRDD2 on 7 matching bases. The CDR3 has 21 amino acids. Looked up from germline, CDR1 is TSWWSYY and CDR2 is QGS.

This clone turned up a few times. A far larger clone is one nucleotide away, so this likely arose from a read error. This specimen includes other DNA sequences encoding the same CDR3. As DNA, the CDR3 is TGTGCTCTTGGGGAAATGAACACCGGGGGATACGCAGTAAGGTACACTGATAAACTCATCTTT. As protein: CALGEMNTGGYAVRYTDKLIF. This chain uses TRDV1 with TRDJ1; 10 positions agree with TRDD3. Looked up from germline, CDR1 is TSWWSYY and CDR2 is QGS. The CDR3 sequence is 21 residues long.

The table lists this clone with many counts. TCRdb lists the protein of a much larger clone for this DNA, which differs at residue 7, so this is likely a read error; the protein given here is translated from the DNA itself. In DNA, the CDR3 is TGTGCTCTTGGGGAATCAGGGATGCGTACTGTGGGATGGTACACCGATAAACTCATCTTT. It is translated as CALGESGMRTVGWYTDKLIF. The chain combines TRDV1 with TRDJ1, with D perhaps TRDD3 (5 bases). V lost 2 bases, J lost 0 bases, and 25 bases lay in between. Germline V lookup: CDR1 TSWWSYY, CDR2 QGS. This CDR3 contains 20 residues.

This clone was seen more than once but under ten times. Translating this DNA gives a protein that differs at residue 20 from the TCRdb one, which belongs to a much larger clone; a read error is likely, and the protein shown is this translation. The chain links TRDV1 to TRDJ2, with 8 nucleotides matching TRDD3. The assigned J gene may be wrong: the sequence end matches TRDJ1 better. The CDR3 runs to 21 residues. Germline lookup yields CDR1 TSWWSYY and CDR2 QGS. The CDR3 is CALGEGPYWGPRTTLTAQLIF. For the CDR3, the DNA is TGTGCTCTTGGGGAAGGTCCCTACTGGGGGCCCCGCACCACCTTGACAGCACAACTCATCTTT.

Turning to this clone: The protein recorded in TCRdb matches a much larger clone and deviates from this DNA's translation at residue 12, suggesting a read error; the protein here is obtained by translating the DNA. V usage is TRAV38-2/DV8 and J usage is TRDJ1; 10 nucleotides align to TRDD3. TCRdb does not report a J gene; here it was assigned by matching the DNA to germline references. The germline V gene has CDR1 TSESDYY and CDR2 QEAYKQQN. The CDR3 runs 25 residues. V was clipped by 5 bases and J by 1 base; unmatched bases: 35. CDR3 in DNA: TGTGCTTATAGTAGCTTTTCGACCTTCCTCCAACACCCGTACTGGGGGATCCGAGCCACCGATAAACTCATCTTT. Encoded protein: CAYSSFSTFLQHPYWGIRATDKLIF.

This clone was counted only a few times. The translation of this DNA and the TCRdb protein of a much larger clone differ at residue 6, probably owing to a read error; the protein shown here is translated from the DNA. The rearrangement joins TRDV2 to TRDJ1; 7 bases align to TRDD3. The J gene comes from matching the DNA to germline here; TCRdb lacks it. Trimming at V came to 1 base and at J to 0 bases, leaving 7 bases not matched to a gene. The CDR3 length is 16 residues. The germline gives CDR1 GEAIGNYY, CDR2 EKD. Here the CDR3 reads CACDTEYWGHTDKLIF. CDR3 DNA sequence: TGTGCCTGTGACACGGAGTACTGGGGCCACACCGATAAACTCATCTTT.

On this clone: The protein recorded in TCRdb matches a much larger clone and deviates from this DNA's translation at residue 18, suggesting a read error; the protein here is obtained by translating the DNA. The V call is TRDV1, the J call TRDJ1; 12 bases fit TRDD3. Germline V CDR1 and CDR2: TSWWSYY, QGS. The CDR3 is made up of 19 amino acids. CDR3 amino acids: CALGKPYALGDTNTDKLTF. The CDR3 DNA reads as TGTGCTCTTGGGAAACCTTACGCCCTGGGGGATACGAACACCGATAAACTCACCTTT.

This clone was found many times. The protein recorded in TCRdb matches a much larger clone and deviates from this DNA's translation at residue 7, suggesting a read error; the protein here is obtained by translating the DNA. The V and J genes are TRDV1 and TRDJ1; possible D gene TRDD3, 5 bases. Since TCRdb gives no J gene, matching the DNA to germline was used here to assign it. With 2 bases removed from V and 0 bases from J, the gap between germline ends came to 19 bases. The CDR3 totals 18 residues. The germline V gene has CDR1 TSWWSYY and CDR2 QGS. The CDR3 protein is CALGEVEGIPSYTDKLIF. Here the CDR3 DNA reads TGTGCTCTTGGGGAAGTGGAAGGGATCCCATCCTACACCGATAAACTCATCTTT.

About this clone: TCRdb assigns this DNA the protein of a much larger clone, which departs from its translation at residue 5; this likely reflects a read error, and the protein shown comes from translating the DNA. The chain links TRDV1 to TRDJ1; TRDD3 aligns across 12 bases. With 4 bases clipped from V and 4 bases from J, the junction kept 31 bases outside the gene matches. CDR1 is TSWWSYY, CDR2 QGS, per germline. The CDR3 is 24 amino acids. CDR3 residues: CALGGGGSDSDWGILTPCLDKLIF. The CDR3 DNA sequence: TGTGCTCTTGGGGGAGGCGGGTCAGATTCCGACTGGGGGATACTCACACCGTGTCTCGATAAACTCATCTTT.

This clone was detected ten times or more. The protein TCRdb lists belongs to a much larger clone and differs from this DNA's translation at residue 9, which points to a read error; the protein shown is made from the DNA. The chain is built from TRDV1 and TRDJ2; 12 bases fit TRDD3. The CDR3 is 22 amino acids. The junction had 19 bases not matched to a gene; V was cut back by 3 bases and J by 2 bases. Germline CDR1 reads TSWWSYY; CDR2 reads QGS. CDR3 nucleotide sequence: TGTGCTCTTGGGGACGTCGTCCTACGTCCACTGGGGGATACCAGCTTGACAGCACAACTCTTCTTT. As protein: CALGDVVLRPLGDTSLTAQLFF.

Regarding this clone: The TCRdb protein, from a much larger clone, departs from this DNA's translation at residue 18, likely by read error; the protein shown derives from the DNA. The chain has TRDV1 and TRDJ1, with TRDD3 matching 8 bases. Germline values: CDR1 TSWWSYY, CDR2 QGS. The CDR3 is 21 residues long. The CDR3 is CALGESLSYGPLWGRFDRLIF. The DNA for the CDR3 is TGTGCTCTTGGGGAATCACTGTCCTACGGGCCCCTCTGGGGGAGATTCGATAGACTCATCTTT.

As for this clone: With a far larger clone one base away, a read error is the likely cause. The sample has other DNA sequences that encode this CDR3 too. This chain joins TRDV2 and TRDJ1; a possible D gene is TRDD3 (5 bases). Because TCRdb records no J gene, it was assigned here through a match of the DNA to germline. The CDR3 runs to 25 residues. V was clipped by 2 bases and J by 1 base, with 43 bases between them. The germline CDR1 and CDR2 sequences are GEAIGNYY and EKD. CDR3 in amino acids: CACDKACVLPRYWASPLWGTDKLIF. The CDR3 DNA follows: TGTGCCTGTGACAAGGCCTGTGTTCTCCCGAGGTATTGGGCCTCGCCCCTATGGGGCACCGATAAACTCATCTTT.

This clone has ten or more counts. The protein given by TCRdb reflects a much larger clone and differs at residue 12 from this DNA's translation, likely from a read error; the protein shown is the DNA's translation. The chain uses TRDV1 and TRDJ1; 9 nucleotides line up with TRDD3. The CDR3 has 20 amino acids. Looked up from germline, CDR1 is TSWWSYY and CDR2 is QGS. The CDR3 reads CALWDPPPTGGHLYTDKLIF. CDR3 sequence (DNA): TGTGCTCTTTGGGACCCCCCACCCACTGGGGGACACCTGTACACCGATAAACTCATCTTT.

This clone occurred a few times. TCRdb records a much larger clone's protein for this DNA, with a difference at residue 15 that likely arises from a read error; the protein given is the translation of the DNA. CDR3 amino acids: CAFLMLLPVIGGSGADKLIF. CDR3 sequence (DNA): TGTGCCTTTCTAATGTTGCTTCCTGTTATTGGGGGATCAGGAGCCGATAAACTCATCTTT. The V and J genes are TRDV3 and TRDJ1, with 8 positions matching TRDD3. TCRdb carries no J gene annotation; the J gene was assigned here by matching the DNA with germline. Germline CDR1 is TVYSNPD and CDR2 is GDNSRS (reference sequence). V was clipped by 2 bases and J by 3 bases; unmatched bases: 26. The CDR3 contains 20 residues.

This clone showed up many times. The TCRdb protein comes from a much larger clone and disagrees with this DNA's translation at residue 11, likely due to a read error; the protein given here is derived from the DNA. The V call is TRDV1, the J call TRDJ1, with D tentatively TRDD2 (5 bases). Germline-derived CDR1 and CDR2 are TSWWSYY and QGS. This CDR3 contains 13 residues. CDR3 nucleotide sequence: TGTGCTCTATCCTATCGGGTCTCCGATAAACCCATCTTT. Residues: CALSYRVSDKPIF.

This clone was observed at least ten times. A read error likely explains this, since a far larger clone differs by one base. This sample includes further DNA sequences coding for the same CDR3. The rearrangement uses TRDV2 and TRDJ1; TRDD3 aligns across 8 bases. Germline loops: CDR1 GEAIGNYY, CDR2 EKD. The CDR3 consists of 18 residues. The CDR3 region is CACDTELFPLGDTDKLIF. CDR3 DNA: TGTGCCTGTGACACCGAACTCTTTCCCCTGGGGGACACCGATAAGCTCATCTTT.

This clone was counted ten times or more. A read error likely explains why the TCRdb protein, taken from a much larger clone, differs from this DNA's translation at residue 7; the protein shown is translated from the DNA. This rearrangement joins TRDV1 to TRDJ1; D is uncertain. This CDR3 has 18 residues. V lost 5 bases and J lost 1, with 23 bases in between. In germline, CDR1 is TSWWSYY, CDR2 QGS. The CDR3 here is CALGFTPVHTYITDKLIF. The CDR3 DNA reads as TGTGCTCTTGGGTTCACCCCCGTACATACTTATATCACCGATAAACTCATCTTT.

In this sample, this clone turned up many times. TCRdb's protein for this DNA is that of a much larger clone and differs from the translation at residue 11, likely a read error; the protein shown is the DNA translation. The chain recombines TRDV2 with TRDJ3; 12 bases are shared with TRDD3. The germline gives CDR1 GEAIGNYY, CDR2 EKD. J lost 5 bases, V lost 0 bases, and 4 bases had no gene match. The CDR3 totals 18 residues. The CDR3 bases are TGTGCCTGTGACACCGTACTGGGGGATACCCGGGACACCCGACAGATGTTTTTC. This sequence encodes CACDTVLGDTRDTRQMFF.

This clone was counted ten times or more. V and J are TRDV1 and TRDJ1; weak D call: TRDD2 (6 bases). The V end lost 7 bases, the J end lost 0 bases, and 24 bases lay between the germline ends. Germline CDR1 reads TSWWSYY; CDR2 reads QGS. The CDR3 is made up of 18 amino acids. CDR3 residues: CALASSSTTSWYTDKLIF. The CDR3, as DNA: TGTGCTCTTGCTTCCTCCAGTACTACCTCTTGGTACACCGATAAACTCATCTTT.